The clone carrying this T cell receptor beta chain has more than one count but fewer than ten. Sequencing was performed with immunoSEQ multiplex PCR; in TCRdb, only in-frame clones are kept and a portion is missing. The sample has about 230,000 clones, 60% to 70% seen once. Germline lookup yields CDR1 KGHSH and CDR2 LQKENI. V lost 2 bases, J lost 5 bases, and 1 base stayed unmatched. The CDR3 runs to 14 residues. The sample originates from a study of shared clonotypes between healthy human individuals. The sequence came from a man aged 30-40 years in good health. The source material was memory CD4+ T cells sorted from blood. Subset noted: CD45RA-negative fraction. The chain combines TRBV18 with TRBJ2-2; the match to TRBD1 covers 8 bases. CDR3 in amino acids: CASSPRTGTGELFF. The CDR3 bases are TGTGCCAGCTCACCAAGGACAGGGACCGGGGAGCTGTTTTTT.